The clone carrying this T cell receptor beta chain was observed at least ten times. The sample is drawn from a study of T cell repertoires in cytomegalovirus infection. Study details: Both CMV infection and a matching HLA type were indicated by public TCR beta signatures.

Germline V gene sequence: CDR1 SGHTA, CDR2 FQGTGA. CDR3 length: 13 residues. The V gene lost 5 bases and the J gene lost 2 bases, with 9 bases spanning the gap. TCRdb reanalysed the reads using MiXCR and keeps one entry per CDR3 protein. The table records a few hundred thousand distinct CDR3 sequences, 12% to 15% of them present only once. The source of this sequence is a human donor in good health (CMV status not recorded). Some clones in this sample may be carry-over from other donors' samples. This sequence joins TRBV7-3 and TRBJ1-1; a possible D gene is TRBD1 (6 bases). Source material: PBMCs. The CDR3 protein is CASSRTDNTEAFF. CDR3 nucleotides: TGTGCCAGCAGCCGGACAGACAACACTGAAGCTTTCTTT.